This T cell receptor (beta chain) was sequenced during a study of early T cells in non-severe SARS-CoV-2 infection. Study overall: Unsorted whole blood bulk RNA was sequenced, with unpaired chains.

This clonotype was seen ten or more times. Its matching antigen is unknown. The junction shows a germline mismatch at one end, possibly a read error. Tagging with unique molecular identifiers was applied to individual cDNA molecules. TCRdb re-derived calls from the 5' RACE reads in MiXCR, one entry per CDR3 protein. The sample shows around 47,000 distinct CDR3 sequences, approximately 11% of them seen only once. The V gene's germline CDR1 is SGHTA and CDR2 FQGNSA. The CDR3 has 15 residues. Study observations and caveats: Anti-spike CD8 responses were favored in VDJdb matching, and private and CD4 specificities were missed.

The sequencing input was whole blood. The chain links TRBV7-2 to TRBJ2-1; 9 positions match TRBD2. This clonotype was obtained from an adult who was a healthcare worker with PCR-confirmed SARS-CoV-2 infection or an uninfected control (not recorded which). The CDR3 bases are TGTGCCAGCAGGTTAGCGGGGGCCGCATACAATGAGCAGTTCTTC. Translated: CASRLAGAAYNEQFF.